This T cell receptor (beta chain) was observed in a study of Ad26.COV2.S vaccination and SARS-CoV-2 variants. Study in general: The study gave Ad26.COV2.S intramuscularly, once or twice 56 days apart.

Generated by immunoSEQ multiplex PCR, the TCRdb table keeps only in-frame clones and is missing some. The sample holds 500,000 or so clones; roughly 85% are singletons and the top ten take roughly 13%. As regards this clone: Its specificity is unknown.

Study-wide findings and caveats: TCR breadth and depth analyses may have underestimated total T cell responses. Vaccine recipients and placebo recipients showed similar non-spike TCR breadth.

Treatment defined: around 19 received Ad26.COV2.S at low or high dose, single or two shots; roughly five received placebo; per-sample allocation not given. Day 63 after the first vaccine or placebo injection was the time point for sampling. An adult donor aged 18-55 years was enrolled in Boston. The CDR3 consists of 15 residues. V was shortened by 1 base and J by 1 base, with 13 bases between the two germline ends. From germline, CDR1 is GTSNPN and CDR2 SVGIG (reference sequence). The source of this sequence is a person aged 18-65 years who received the Ad26.COV2.S COVID-19 vaccine or a placebo. The starting material was peripheral blood, obtained in a trial of Ad26.COV2.S vaccine versus placebo. The J gene is TRBJ1-1, the V gene TRBV30; weak D call: TRBD1 (6 bases). The CDR3 coding sequence is TGTGCCTGGAGTGGGTTAGGGGGGCGGAACACTGAAGCTTTCTTT. The encoded protein is CAWSGLGGRNTEAFF.